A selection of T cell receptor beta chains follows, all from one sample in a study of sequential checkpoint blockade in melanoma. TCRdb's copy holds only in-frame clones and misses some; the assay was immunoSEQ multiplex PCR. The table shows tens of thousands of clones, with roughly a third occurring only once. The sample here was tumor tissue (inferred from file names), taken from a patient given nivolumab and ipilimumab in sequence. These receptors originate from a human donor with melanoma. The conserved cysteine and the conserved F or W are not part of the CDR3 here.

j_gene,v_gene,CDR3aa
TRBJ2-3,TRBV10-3,AIRARGGKSTDTQY
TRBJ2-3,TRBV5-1,ASSFNTGATDTQY
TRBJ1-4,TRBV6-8,ASMGGATNEKLF
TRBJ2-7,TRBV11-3,ASSLEGGYSYEQY
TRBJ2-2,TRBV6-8,ASSRTEDTGELF
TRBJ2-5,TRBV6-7,ASSGRETQY
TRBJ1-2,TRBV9,ASRGRGPNYGYT
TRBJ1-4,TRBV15,ATSRDSGGREKLF
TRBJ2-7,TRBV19,ASSIREQGAHEQY
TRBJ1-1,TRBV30,AWSAIGMNTEAF
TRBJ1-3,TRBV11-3,ASSSSQGISGNTIY
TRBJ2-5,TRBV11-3,ASSQAGVKETQY
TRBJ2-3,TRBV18,ASSPLLDPADTQY
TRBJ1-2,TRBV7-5,ASSLDGQLGYGYT
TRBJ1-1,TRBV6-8,ASSQGTVLNTEAF
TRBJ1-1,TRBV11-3,ASEDRRTDTEAF
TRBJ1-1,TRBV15,ATSRGGGGGEAF
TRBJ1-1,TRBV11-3,ASSLPRVRQGSTEAF
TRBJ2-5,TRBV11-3,ASSPSGAVGKETQY
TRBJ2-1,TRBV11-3,ASSLNVGARYNEQF
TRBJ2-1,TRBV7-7,ASSSVAVGGHYNEQF
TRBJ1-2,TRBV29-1,SVTEGGDWGYT
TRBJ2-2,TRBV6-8,ASSLHSTGELF
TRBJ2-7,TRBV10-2,ASSSGFYEQY
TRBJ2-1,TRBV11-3,ASSLSMAGIDEQF
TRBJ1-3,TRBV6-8,ASSKPDRNSGNTIY
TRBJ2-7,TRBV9,ASSARDNYYEQY
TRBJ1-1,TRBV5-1,ASSLGDRDTEAF
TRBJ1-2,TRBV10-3,AITPGALNYGYT
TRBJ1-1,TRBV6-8,ASSYSIQGNTEAF
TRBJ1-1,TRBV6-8,ASSGGQSEAF
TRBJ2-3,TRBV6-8,ASSTGLAASTDTQY
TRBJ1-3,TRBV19,ASTGQGSGNTIY
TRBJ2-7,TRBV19,ASSSLDNYEQY
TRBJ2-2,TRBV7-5,ASSPWTSGTNTGELF
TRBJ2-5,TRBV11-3,ASSLRGRKGETQY
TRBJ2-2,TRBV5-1,ASSPEGAGTGELF
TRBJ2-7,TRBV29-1,SVGLAGYEQY
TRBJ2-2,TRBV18,ASSPFGGELF
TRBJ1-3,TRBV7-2,ASTLRQGNTIY
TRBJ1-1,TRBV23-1,ASSPSGLRGGEAF
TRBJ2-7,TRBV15,ASSLQRTKDEQY
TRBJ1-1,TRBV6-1,ASSEGRWAEAF
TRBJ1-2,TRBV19,ASSIGIGTNYGYT
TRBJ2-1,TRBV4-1,ASRPRDRDYNEQF